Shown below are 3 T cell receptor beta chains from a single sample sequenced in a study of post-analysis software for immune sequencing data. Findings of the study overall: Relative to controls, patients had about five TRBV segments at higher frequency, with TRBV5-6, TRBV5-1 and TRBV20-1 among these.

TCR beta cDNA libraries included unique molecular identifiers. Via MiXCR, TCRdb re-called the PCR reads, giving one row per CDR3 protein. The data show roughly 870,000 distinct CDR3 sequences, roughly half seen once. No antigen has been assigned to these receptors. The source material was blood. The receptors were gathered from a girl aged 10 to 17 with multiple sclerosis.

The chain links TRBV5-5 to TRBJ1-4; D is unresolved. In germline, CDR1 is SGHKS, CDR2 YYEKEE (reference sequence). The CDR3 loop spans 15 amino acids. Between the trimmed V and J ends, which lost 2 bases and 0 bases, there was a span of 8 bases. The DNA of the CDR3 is TGTGCCAGCAGCTTAGGAACCGCAACTAATGAAAAACTGTTTTTT. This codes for CASSLGTATNEKLFF. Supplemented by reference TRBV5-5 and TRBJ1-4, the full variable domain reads DAGVTQSPTHLIKTRGQQVTLRCSPISGHKSVSWYQQVLGQGPQFIFQYYEKEERGRGNFPDRFSARQFPNYSSELNVNALLLGDSALYLCASSLGTATNEKLFFGSGTQLSVL.

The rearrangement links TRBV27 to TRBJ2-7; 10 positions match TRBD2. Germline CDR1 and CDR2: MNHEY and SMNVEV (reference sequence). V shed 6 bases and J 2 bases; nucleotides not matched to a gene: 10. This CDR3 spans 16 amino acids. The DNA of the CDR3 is TGTGCCAGCAGGAGAACGGGACTAGCGCTTACCTACGAGCAGTACTTC. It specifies CASRRTGLALTYEQYF.

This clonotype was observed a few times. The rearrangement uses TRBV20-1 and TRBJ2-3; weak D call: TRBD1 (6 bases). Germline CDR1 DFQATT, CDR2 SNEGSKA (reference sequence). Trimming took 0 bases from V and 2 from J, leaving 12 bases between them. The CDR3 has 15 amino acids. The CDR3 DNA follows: TGCAGTGCTAGAGATGTGGGGGCCCCCACAGATACGCAGTATTTT. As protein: CSARDVGAPTDTQYF.